The 26 T cell receptor beta chains listed next were all sequenced from one sample in a study of cytomegalovirus exposure and HLA in healthy donors. The PCR was carried out with 60 Vbeta primers and 13 Jbeta primers. The protocol was immunoSEQ multiplex PCR, while the TCRdb copy is restricted to in-frame clones and leaves out a portion. This sample has around 150,000 clones, with 76% found just once. Sequenced input: PBMCs. These receptors came from a woman between 40 and 50 years old in good health and CMV-seronegative.

V usage is TRBV7-2 and J usage is TRBJ2-2; D is ambiguous. The CDR3 is 12 amino acids. V shed 2 bases and J shed 4 bases, with 2 bases lying between them. In germline, CDR1 is SGHTA, CDR2 FQGNSA. Written as DNA, the CDR3 is TGTGCCAGCAGCTTACTCACCGGGGAGCTGTTTTTT. It encodes CASSLLTGELFF.

The chain recombines TRBV6-4 with TRBJ2-5, with D tentatively TRBD2 (6 bases). The V and J ends lost 3 bases and 2 bases respectively, with 13 bases between them. The CDR3 spans 15 residues. The germline V gene encodes CDR1 MRHNA and CDR2 SNTAGT. The CDR3 DNA reads as TGTGCCAGCAGTGAAACCTCTAGCGCGCAAGAGACCCAGTACTTC. Translated, it gives CASSETSSAQETQYF.

The chain has TRBV28 and TRBJ1-6; TRBD1 matches 11 bases. This CDR3 comprises 16 residues. The J segment lost 7 bases and the V segment lost 5 bases, leaving 7 bases of the junction unmatched. The germline CDR1 and CDR2 sequences are MDHEN and SYDVKM. In DNA form, the CDR3 reads TGTGCCAGCAGTGTGGGGGACAGGGGGTGGAATTCACCCCTCCACTTT. Amino acids: CASSVGDRGWNSPLHF. Supplemented by reference TRBV28 and TRBJ1-6, the full variable domain reads DVKVTQSSRYLVKRTGEKVFLECVQDMDHENMFWYRQDPGLGLRLIYFSYDVKMKEKGDIPEGYSVSREKKERFSLILESASTNQTSMYLCASSVGDRGWNSPLHFGNGTRLTVT.

J is TRBJ2-7 and V is TRBV10-3, with D possibly TRBD2 on 6 matching bases. The CDR3 is 15 residues long. Germline values: CDR1 ENHRY, CDR2 SYGVKD. V was trimmed by 3 bases and J by 4 bases, leaving 16 bases between them. CDR3 coding DNA: TGTGCCATCAGTGATCCCGGGAGTAGGGGTTACGAGCAGTACTTC. Its translation: CAISDPGSRGYEQYF.

This sequence joins TRBV10-3 and TRBJ2-3, with 11 positions matching TRBD2. The CDR3 spans 16 residues. J lost 5 bases, V lost 10 bases, and 14 bases had no gene match. Germline lookup yields CDR1 ENHRY and CDR2 SYGVKD. CDR3 protein: CARGNSGRARIDTQYF. The CDR3 DNA reads TGTGCCAGAGGGAATAGCGGGAGGGCCCGGATAGATACGCAGTATTTT.

This clone was found a few times. CDR3 DNA: TGCGCCAGCAGCCAAGATGACAGGGGGAGCGGGGAGCTGTTTTTT. This encodes CASSQDDRGSGELFF. This chain joins TRBV4-1 and TRBJ2-2; 9 bases line up with TRBD1. The CDR3 length is 15 residues. Trimming took 0 bases from V and 7 from J; bases not matched to a gene: 3. Germline CDR1 and CDR2: MGHRA and YSYEKL.

This clone showed up just a few times. This chain connects TRBV2 to TRBJ1-1, with D perhaps TRBD1 (5 bases). CDR1 and CDR2 from the germline V gene are SNHLY and FYNNEI. The CDR3 is 12 residues long. The ends were cut back, 6 bases at V and 5 bases at J, with 10 bases in the middle. The CDR3 sequence: CASRRGKTEAFF. The CDR3 DNA follows: TGTGCCAGCAGGCGGGGGAAGACTGAAGCTTTCTTT.

This clone came up a few times. The same CDR3 can be traced to other DNA sequences in this sample. This sequence joins TRBV6-6 and TRBJ2-3; D may be TRBD1 (5 bases). Trimming pared 8 bases from V and 0 bases from J, leaving 15 bases between. Germline CDR1 MNHNY, CDR2 SVGAGI (reference sequence). The CDR3 covers 15 residues. The CDR3 sequence: CASQGGVKSTDTQYF. The CDR3 DNA follows: TGTGCCAGCCAGGGCGGAGTTAAAAGCACAGATACGCAGTATTTT.

V and J are TRBV9 and TRBJ2-1; TRBD1 matches 7 bases. This CDR3 has 17 residues. The ends lost 4 bases at V and 6 bases at J; junction bases unmatched: 16. Germline V lookup: CDR1 SGDLS, CDR2 YYNGEE. CDR3 region: CASSSQPTGVGSNEQFF. CDR3 bases: TGTGCCAGCAGCTCCCAACCTACAGGGGTCGGGTCCAATGAGCAGTTCTTC.

The CDR3 DNA reads as TGCGCCAGCAGCGAAGCCCGGGGTGGTGAAAAACTGTTTTTT. Amino acid sequence: CASSEARGGEKLFF. The genes are TRBV10-1 and TRBJ1-4, with D uncertain. CDR3 length: 14 amino acids. The V gene's germline CDR1 is WNHNN and CDR2 SYGVQD (reference sequence). V was shortened by 6 bases and J by 7 bases, with 15 bases between the two germline ends.

V gene TRBV5-4 combines with J gene TRBJ1-2; 9 nucleotides line up with TRBD1. J was trimmed by 8 bases and V by 5 bases; bases with no gene match: 10. CDR1 and CDR2 (germline): SGHNT, YYREEE (reference sequence). There are 14 residues in the CDR3. The CDR3 region has the DNA TGTGCCAGCAGTATATTACAGGGGGCGCAAGGCTACACCTTC. Its protein is CASSILQGAQGYTF.

The V gene is TRBV27, the J gene TRBJ1-5; D perhaps matches TRBD1 (6 bases). Between the trimmed V and J ends, which lost 5 bases and 4 bases, there was a span of 12 bases. CDR3 length equals 14 residues. Per the germline V gene, CDR1 is MNHEY and CDR2 is SMNVEV (reference sequence). Written as DNA, the CDR3 is TGTGCCAGCAGTCCACAGGGTTCAAATCAGCCCCAGCATTTT. Encoded protein: CASSPQGSNQPQHF.

This clone showed up just a few times. V usage is TRBV27 and J usage is TRBJ2-3; TRBD1 might be the D (5 bases). The CDR3 contains 12 residues. With 7 bases removed from V and 5 bases from J, the gap between germline ends came to 10 bases. CDR1 and CDR2 from the germline V gene are MNHEY and SMNVEV (reference sequence). CDR3 sequence reads: CASISTGDTQYF. Written as DNA, the CDR3 is TGTGCCAGCATATCCACAGGAGATACGCAGTATTTT.

The gene calls are TRBV10-3 and TRBJ2-2, with D perhaps TRBD2 (5 bases). Trimming took off 4 bases at V and 7 bases at J, with 10 bases between the two ends. The CDR3 is 13 residues long. Germline V CDR1 and CDR2: ENHRY, SYGVKD. CDR3: CAISAGINGELFF. The CDR3 bases are TGTGCCATCAGTGCCGGGATTAACGGGGAGCTGTTTTTT.

The chain has TRBV15 and TRBJ2-3, with 9 bases identical to TRBD1. J was trimmed by 0 bases and V by 2 bases; bases with no gene match: 3. CDR1 and CDR2 (germline): LNHNV, YYDKDF (reference sequence). The CDR3 has 16 amino acids. This CDR3 is CATSRMDRGSTDTQYF. The CDR3 DNA follows: TGTGCCACCAGCAGAATGGACAGGGGCAGCACAGATACGCAGTATTTT.

This chain uses TRBV5-4 with TRBJ2-5, with D tentatively TRBD1 (5 bases). Trimming removed 3 bases from V and 1 base from J, with 10 bases in between. CDR3 length: 14 amino acids. From germline, CDR1 is SGHNT and CDR2 YYREEE (reference sequence). The CDR3 nucleotides are TGTGCCAGCAGCTCGACAGTGATCCAAGAGACCCAGTACTTC. Its protein is CASSSTVIQETQYF. The whole variable domain, filled in from reference TRBV5-4 and TRBJ2-5, reads ETGVTQSPTHLIKTRGQQVTLRCSSQSGHNTVSWYQQALGQGPQFIFQYYREEENGRGNFPPRFSGLQFPNYSSELNVNALELDDSALYLCASSSTVIQETQYFGPGTRLLVL.

This clone was recorded a few times. CDR3 protein: CASSSGQGATEAFF. The CDR3 coding sequence is TGTGCCAGCAGTTCGGGACAGGGGGCAACTGAAGCTTTCTTT. The rearrangement joins TRBV6-1 to TRBJ1-1; 12 bases are shared with TRBD1. V shed 5 bases and J 5 bases; nucleotides not matched to a gene: 3. CDR3 length: 14 residues. Germline CDR1 and CDR2: MNHNS and SASEGT.

The sample holds a few counts of this clone. The V call is TRBV7-9, the J call TRBJ2-1; 9 bases fit TRBD1. Trimming removed 4 bases from V and 5 bases from J; junction bases left unmatched: 9. The CDR3 contains 16 residues. The germline V gene encodes CDR1 SEHNR and CDR2 FQNEAQ (reference sequence). CDR3 sequence: CASSSWDREFHNEQFF. The DNA of the CDR3 is TGTGCCAGCAGCTCATGGGACAGGGAGTTCCACAATGAGCAGTTCTTC.

This chain uses TRBV2 with TRBJ1-2; unclear D gene. This CDR3 contains 14 residues. The V gene lost 5 bases and the J gene lost 1 base, with 11 bases spanning the gap. Germline V gene sequence: CDR1 SNHLY, CDR2 FYNNEI. The CDR3 nucleotides read TGTGCCAGCAGTCAAACAGAACTTAACTATGGCTACACCTTC. It is translated as CASSQTELNYGYTF.

This clone was recorded a few times. The V and J genes are TRBV29-1 and TRBJ1-4; the D is unclear. Germline V gene lookup returns CDR1 SQVTM and CDR2 ANQGSEA. CDR3 length equals 15 residues. Trimming cost V 1 base and J 0 bases, with 9 bases left between them. The DNA of the CDR3 is TGCAGCGTTGAAGCGCCGGGGACAACTAATGAAAAACTGTTTTTT. Amino acid sequence: CSVEAPGTTNEKLFF.

This clone was detected a few times. V and J are TRBV4-1 and TRBJ1-2; TRBD1 is a possible D gene (6 bases). The CDR3 is made up of 15 amino acids. V was pared by 2 bases and J by 1 base, with 11 bases between. CDR1 and CDR2 from the germline V gene are MGHRA and YSYEKL. CDR3 sequence (DNA): TGCGCCAGCAGCCAAATGGGACATCTTAACTATGGCTACACCTTC. Its protein is CASSQMGHLNYGYTF.

The V and J genes are TRBV7-9 and TRBJ2-7, with TRBD1 as a possible D gene (7 bases). Trimming took 5 bases from V and 4 from J, leaving 24 bases between them. Germline V gene sequence: CDR1 SEHNR, CDR2 FQNEAQ (reference sequence). This CDR3 has 17 amino acids. The CDR3 nucleotides are TGTGCCAGCAGCCCCCGCCTGGGCGTACAGGGGACTTACGAGCAGTACTTC. Amino acid sequence: CASSPRLGVQGTYEQYF.

DNA for the CDR3: TGTGCCAGCAGCTTAGACTCCCGGGGGAACACTGAAGCTTTCTTT. Its translation: CASSLDSRGNTEAFF. This sequence joins TRBV28 and TRBJ1-1; D gene uncertain. Germline values: CDR1 MDHEN, CDR2 SYDVKM. The V gene lost 6 bases and the J gene lost 1 base, with 15 bases spanning the gap. This CDR3 contains 15 residues. Full variable domain (rest looked up from reference TRBV28 and TRBJ1-1): DVKVTQSSRYLVKRTGEKVFLECVQDMDHENMFWYRQDPGLGLRLIYFSYDVKMKEKGDIPEGYSVSREKKERFSLILESASTNQTSMYLCASSLDSRGNTEAFFGQGTRLTVV.

V gene TRBV7-9 combines with J gene TRBJ1-2; D not resolved. V shed 1 base and J shed 8 bases, with 14 bases lying between them. CDR3 length: 14 amino acids. Germline values: CDR1 SEHNR, CDR2 FQNEAQ (reference sequence). In DNA, the CDR3 is TGTGCCAGCAGCTTAGAGAGTCGGTCGGGGGGCTACACCTTC. It yields the protein CASSLESRSGGYTF.

This clone was counted between two and nine times. In DNA, the CDR3 is TGTGCCAGCAGCCTAGGACAGGGGGGGAGTAATGAAAAACTGTTTTTT. Amino acid sequence: CASSLGQGGSNEKLFF. V gene TRBV7-6 combines with J gene TRBJ1-4, with 10 bases lining up with TRBD1. J was trimmed by 4 bases and V by 5 bases; bases with no gene match: 7. The CDR3 length is 16 residues. From germline, CDR1 is SGHVS and CDR2 FNYEAQ.

The chain's CDR3 is CASGPGVGGYTF. CDR3 coding DNA: TGTGCCAGCGGGCCAGGGGTGGGGGGCTACACCTTC. The chain uses TRBV28 and TRBJ1-2, with D possibly TRBD1 on 6 matching bases. The V end lost 8 bases, the J end lost 8 bases, and 15 bases lay between the germline ends. Per the germline V gene, CDR1 is MDHEN and CDR2 is SYDVKM. This CDR3 contains 12 residues.